This TCR beta chain was profiled in a study of cytomegalovirus exposure and HLA in healthy donors. V shed 5 bases and J shed 10 bases, with 15 bases lying between them. From germline, CDR1 is SGHTA and CDR2 FQGNSA. CDR3 length equals 13 residues. Vbeta (60) and Jbeta (13) primers were used in the PCR. The method was immunoSEQ multiplex PCR; TCRdb's version includes in-frame clones alone and lacks a portion of them. In the table there are roughly 100,000 clones, 78% of which are singletons. Findings and limits, study-wide: It has been reported that TCR beta sequences accurately predicted the HLA-A and HLA-B alleles of most subjects. It was approximately 160 TCR beta chains that were listed as cytomegalovirus-associated. Later genetic work tied a missense DCLRE1C variant to beta-chain V and J trimming. The study found most TCR sequences rare, yet found some public TCRs in many donors.

A remark on this clone: The antigen is unknown.

The chain employs TRBV7-2 and TRBJ2-1; possibly TRBD2 for D (6 bases). The receptor comes from a man in his thirties or forties in good health and CMV-seronegative. Sequenced input: PBMCs. This CDR3 is CASSAGILGEQFF. The CDR3 DNA reads as TGTGCCAGCAGCGCGGGGATTTTGGGGGAGCAGTTCTTC.